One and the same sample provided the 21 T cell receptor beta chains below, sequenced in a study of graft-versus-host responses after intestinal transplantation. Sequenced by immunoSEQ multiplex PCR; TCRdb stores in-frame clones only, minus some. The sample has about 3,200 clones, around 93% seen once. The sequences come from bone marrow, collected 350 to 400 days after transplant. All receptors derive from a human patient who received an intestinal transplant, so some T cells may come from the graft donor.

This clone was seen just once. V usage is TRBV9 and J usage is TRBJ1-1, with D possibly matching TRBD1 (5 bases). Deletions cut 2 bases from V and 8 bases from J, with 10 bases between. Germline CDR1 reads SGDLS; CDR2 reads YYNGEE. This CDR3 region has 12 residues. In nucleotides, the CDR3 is TGTGCCAGCAGCGTCGACGGGGCGGAAGCTTTCTTT. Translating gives CASSVDGAEAFF.

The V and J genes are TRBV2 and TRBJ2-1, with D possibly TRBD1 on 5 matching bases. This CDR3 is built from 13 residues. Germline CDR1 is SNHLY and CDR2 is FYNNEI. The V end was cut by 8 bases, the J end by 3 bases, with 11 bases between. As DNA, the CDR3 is TGTGCCAGCCAAGTAGACAGCTACAATGAGCAGTTCTTC. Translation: CASQVDSYNEQFF.

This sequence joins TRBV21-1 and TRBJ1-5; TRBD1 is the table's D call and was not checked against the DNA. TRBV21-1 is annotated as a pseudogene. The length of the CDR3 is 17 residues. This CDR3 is CASSTDNTRGPGQPQHF. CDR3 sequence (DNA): TGTGCCAGCAGCACCGATAATACCAGGGGGCCGGGTCAGCCCCAGCATTTT.

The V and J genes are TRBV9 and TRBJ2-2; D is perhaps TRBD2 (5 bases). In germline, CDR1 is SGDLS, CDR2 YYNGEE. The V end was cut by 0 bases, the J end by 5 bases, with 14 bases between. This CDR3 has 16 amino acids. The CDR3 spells CASSVDPSGLTGELFF. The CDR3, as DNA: TGTGCCAGCAGCGTAGACCCCTCGGGGTTGACCGGGGAGCTGTTTTTT. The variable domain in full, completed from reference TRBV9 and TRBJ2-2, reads DSGVTQTPKHLITATGQRVTLRCSPRSGDLSVYWYQQSLDQGLQFLIQYYNGEERAKGNILERFSAQQFPDLHSELNLSSLELGDSALYFCASSVDPSGLTGELFFGEGSRLTVL.

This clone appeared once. The CDR3 is CASSAGVHYGYTF. As DNA, the CDR3 is TGTGCCAGCAGTGCCGGGGTCCACTATGGCTACACCTTC. The chain employs TRBV25-1 and TRBJ1-2; no definite D call. Germline-derived CDR1 and CDR2 are MGHDK and SYGVNS. The CDR3 has 13 residues. V lost 4 bases and J 3 bases, leaving 9 bases between the germline ends.

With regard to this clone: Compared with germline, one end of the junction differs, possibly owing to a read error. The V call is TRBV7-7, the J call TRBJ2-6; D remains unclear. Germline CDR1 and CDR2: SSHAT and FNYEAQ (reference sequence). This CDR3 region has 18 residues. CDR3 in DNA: TGTGCCAGCAGCCATTACGATAAGTGCCACAAGTCGGGCCAACGTCCTGACTTC. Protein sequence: CASSHYDKCHKSGQRPDF.

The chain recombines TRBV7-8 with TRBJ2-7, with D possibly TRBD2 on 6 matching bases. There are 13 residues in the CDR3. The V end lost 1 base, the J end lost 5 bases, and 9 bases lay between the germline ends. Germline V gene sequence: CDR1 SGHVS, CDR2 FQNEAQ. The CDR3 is CASSLGGGNEQYF. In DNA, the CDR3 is TGTGCCAGCAGCTTAGGAGGAGGGAACGAGCAGTACTTC.

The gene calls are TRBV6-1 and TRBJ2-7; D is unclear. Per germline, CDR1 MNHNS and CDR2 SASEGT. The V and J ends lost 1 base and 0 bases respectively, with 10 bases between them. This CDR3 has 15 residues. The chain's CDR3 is CASSEGVLSSYEQYF. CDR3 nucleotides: TGTGCCAGCAGTGAAGGGGTCCTCTCCTCCTACGAGCAGTACTTC.

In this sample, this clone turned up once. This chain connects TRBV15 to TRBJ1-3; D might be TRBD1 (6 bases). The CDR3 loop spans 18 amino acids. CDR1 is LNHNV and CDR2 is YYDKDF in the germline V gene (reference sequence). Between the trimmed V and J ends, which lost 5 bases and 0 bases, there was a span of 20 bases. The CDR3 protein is CATSVGGRGRLSGNTIYF. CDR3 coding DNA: TGTGCCACCAGCGTTGGGGGCCGGGGACGGCTCTCTGGAAACACCATATATTTT. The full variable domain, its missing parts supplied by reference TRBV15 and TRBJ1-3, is DAMVIQNPRYQVTQFGKPVTLSCSQTLNHNVMYWYQQKSSQAPKLLFHYYDKDFNNEADTPDNFQSRRPNTSFCFLDIRSPGLGDTAMYLCATSVGGRGRLSGNTIYFGEGSWLTVV.

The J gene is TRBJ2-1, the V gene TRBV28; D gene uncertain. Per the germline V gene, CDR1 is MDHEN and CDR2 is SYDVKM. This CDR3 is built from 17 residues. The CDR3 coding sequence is TGTGCGAGCCAACCTAGATCCTCCGGCTTACCCTACAATGAGCAGTTCTTC. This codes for CASQPRSSGLPYNEQFF.

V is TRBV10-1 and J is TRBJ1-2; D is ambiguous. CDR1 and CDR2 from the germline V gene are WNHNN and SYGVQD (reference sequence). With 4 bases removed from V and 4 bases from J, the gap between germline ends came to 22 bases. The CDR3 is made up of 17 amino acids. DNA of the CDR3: TGCGCCAGCAGTGGTCTCAAAGGATCGCGAAAGACCTATGGCTACACCTTC. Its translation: CASSGLKGSRKTYGYTF.

DNA of the CDR3: TGTGCCAGTAGTAAGGGACTGGCCACAGATACGCAGTATTTT. Protein product: CASSKGLATDTQYF. V usage is TRBV19 and J usage is TRBJ2-3; a weak D match, TRBD2 (6 bases). Trimming pared 4 bases from V and 2 bases from J, leaving 10 bases between. The CDR3 length is 14 residues. Germline V gene data show CDR1 as LNHDA and CDR2 as SQIVND (reference sequence).

As DNA, the CDR3 is TGTGCCAGCAGCGCGGGACAGTCCTCTGGGGCCAACGTCCTGACTTTC. This sequence encodes CASSAGQSSGANVLTF. The rearrangement uses TRBV4-2 and TRBJ2-6; the D gene is possibly TRBD1 (7 bases). The CDR3 totals 16 residues. V lost 5 bases and J 0 bases, leaving 11 bases between the germline ends. Germline values: CDR1 LGHNA, CDR2 YNFKEQ.

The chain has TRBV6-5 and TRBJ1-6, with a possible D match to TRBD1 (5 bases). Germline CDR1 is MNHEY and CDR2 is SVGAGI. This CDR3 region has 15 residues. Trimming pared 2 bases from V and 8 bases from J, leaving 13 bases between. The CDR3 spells CASSYGQGIDSPLHF. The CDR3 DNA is TGTGCCAGCAGTTACGGGCAGGGTATCGATTCACCCCTCCACTTT.

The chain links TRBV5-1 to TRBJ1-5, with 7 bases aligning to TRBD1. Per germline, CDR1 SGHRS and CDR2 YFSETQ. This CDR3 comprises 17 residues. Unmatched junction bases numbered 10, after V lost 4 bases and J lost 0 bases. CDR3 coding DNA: TGCGCCAGCAGCCGGGGACAGCAACCCTATAGCAATCAGCCCCAGCATTTT. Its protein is CASSRGQQPYSNQPQHF.

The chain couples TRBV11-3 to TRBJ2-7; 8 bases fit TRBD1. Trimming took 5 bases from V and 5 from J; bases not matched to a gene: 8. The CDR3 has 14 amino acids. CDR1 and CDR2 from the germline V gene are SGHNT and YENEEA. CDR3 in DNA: TGTGCCAGCAGCCCGGACAGGGACAGCCACGAGCAGTACTTC. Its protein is CASSPDRDSHEQYF.

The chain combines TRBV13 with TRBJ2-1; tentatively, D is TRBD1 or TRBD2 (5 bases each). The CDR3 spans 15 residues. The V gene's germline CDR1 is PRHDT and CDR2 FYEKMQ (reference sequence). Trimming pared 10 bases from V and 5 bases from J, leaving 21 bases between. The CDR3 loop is CATHRTESDNNEQFF. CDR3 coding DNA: TGTGCCACCCACCGGACTGAATCGGACAACAATGAGCAGTTCTTC.

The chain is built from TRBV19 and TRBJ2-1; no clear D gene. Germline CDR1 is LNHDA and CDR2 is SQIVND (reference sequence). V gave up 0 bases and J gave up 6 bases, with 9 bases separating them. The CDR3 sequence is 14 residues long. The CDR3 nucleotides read TGTGCCAGTAGTATAGAGGGCCCCCCCAATGAGCAGTTCTTC. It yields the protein CASSIEGPPNEQFF.

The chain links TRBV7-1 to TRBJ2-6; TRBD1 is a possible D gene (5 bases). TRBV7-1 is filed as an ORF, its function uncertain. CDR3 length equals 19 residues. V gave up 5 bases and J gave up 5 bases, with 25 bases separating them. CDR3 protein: CASSVERHEGQSRANVLTF. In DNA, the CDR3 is TGTGCCAGCAGCGTGGAACGTCACGAAGGACAAAGTCGGGCCAACGTCCTGACTTTC.

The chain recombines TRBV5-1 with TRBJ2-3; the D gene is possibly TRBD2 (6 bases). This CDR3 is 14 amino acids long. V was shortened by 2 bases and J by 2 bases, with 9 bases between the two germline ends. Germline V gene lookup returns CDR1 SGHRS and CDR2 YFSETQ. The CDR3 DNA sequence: TGCGCCAGCAGCTTAACTAGCCCCACAGATACGCAGTATTTT. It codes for CASSLTSPTDTQYF.

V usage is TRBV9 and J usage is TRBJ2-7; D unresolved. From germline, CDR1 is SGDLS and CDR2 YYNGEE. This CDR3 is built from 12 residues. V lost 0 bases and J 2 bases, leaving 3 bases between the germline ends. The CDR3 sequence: CASSVAAYEQYF. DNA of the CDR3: TGTGCCAGCAGCGTAGCGGCCTACGAGCAGTACTTC.